These T cell receptor beta chains were read from a single sample in a study of CD8 T cells in Susac syndrome. TCRdb reanalysed the immunoSEQ multiplex PCR reads using MiXCR and keeps one entry per CDR3 protein. Among roughly 180,000 distinct CDR3 sequences listed, about 94% were seen once. The sample comprised CD4+ T cells from PBMCs. The receptors originated from a human donor in good health. The CDR3 runs from the conserved cysteine through the conserved F or W. Each record gives: CDR3 DNA, CDR3 protein, V gene, J gene, CDR3 length, D gene, clone size. The D gene is left open where the match is weak. Rows may omit the clone size; those that give it use once, few, many or a size class.

CDR3nt: TGTGCCAGCAGCTTGGGAGGGCGGGAGGAGCAGTACTTC; CDR3aa: CASSLGGREEQYF; v_gene: TRBV7-2; j_gene: TRBJ2-7; len: 13; d_gene: TRBD2; abundance: .
CDR3nt: TGTGCCAGCAGCTCGGGGTGGCGAGATACGCAGTATTTT; CDR3aa: CASSSGWRDTQYF; v_gene: TRBV27; j_gene: TRBJ2-3; len: 13; d_gene: .; abundance: .
CDR3nt: TGTGCCAGCAGCTTAGCGCCGGGGGAGGGCCAAGAGACCCAGTACTTC; CDR3aa: CASSLAPGEGQETQYF; v_gene: TRBV7-9; j_gene: TRBJ2-5; len: 16; d_gene: TRBD2; abundance: .
CDR3nt: TGTGCCAGCAGTCTTCTAGGGGGGAGGAACACTGAAGCTTTCTTT; CDR3aa: CASSLLGGRNTEAFF; v_gene: TRBV2; j_gene: TRBJ1-1; len: 15; d_gene: .; abundance: .
CDR3nt: TGTGCCAGCAGCTCACGCGGACAGGGTAGAGCTTTCTTT; CDR3aa: CASSSRGQGRAFF; v_gene: TRBV7-3; j_gene: TRBJ1-1; len: 13; d_gene: TRBD1; abundance: .
CDR3nt: TGCAGCGTTGCAGGGACAACGAACACCGGGGAGCTGTTTTTT; CDR3aa: CSVAGTTNTGELFF; v_gene: TRBV29-1; j_gene: TRBJ2-2; len: 14; d_gene: .; abundance: .
CDR3nt: TGCGCCAGCAGCTCCTTGGGTTTAGATACGCAGTATTTT; CDR3aa: CASSSLGLDTQYF; v_gene: TRBV5-1; j_gene: TRBJ2-3; len: 13; d_gene: .; abundance: .
CDR3nt: TGTGCCAGCAGCCAAGGCTCCCCGCAGTTCTTC; CDR3aa: CASSQGSPQFF; v_gene: TRBV3-1; j_gene: TRBJ2-1; len: 11; d_gene: .; abundance: .
CDR3nt: TGCAGTGCTAGAGTTCCTAGCGCGGGACAGCAGTTCTTC; CDR3aa: CSARVPSAGQQFF; v_gene: TRBV20-1; j_gene: TRBJ2-1; len: 13; d_gene: .; abundance: .
CDR3nt: TGTGCCAGCAGCGAGGTCCTCATGAACGGGCTAGGGGGCTACAATGAGCAGTTCTTC; CDR3aa: CASSEVLMNGLGGYNEQFF; v_gene: TRBV7-9; j_gene: TRBJ2-1; len: 19; d_gene: .; abundance: .
CDR3nt: TGTGCCAGCAGCCCCAGGGGGCTCAGGGGGGCCAACGTCCTGACTTTC; CDR3aa: CASSPRGLRGANVLTF; v_gene: TRBV3-1; j_gene: TRBJ2-6; len: 16; d_gene: TRBD1; abundance: .
CDR3nt: TGCAGTGCCGCGGCACTTCGAGCTTATGGCTACACCTTC; CDR3aa: CSAAALRAYGYTF; v_gene: TRBV20-1; j_gene: TRBJ1-2; len: 13; d_gene: .; abundance: .
CDR3nt: TGCGCCAGCAGCCAAGATCTGGTACCCACGGGGAACACTGAAGCTTTCTTT; CDR3aa: CASSQDLVPTGNTEAFF; v_gene: TRBV4-1; j_gene: TRBJ1-1; len: 17; d_gene: .; abundance: .
CDR3nt: TGTGCCAGCAGTTACCGTCCTAGGCGGGATGAGCAGTTCTTC; CDR3aa: CASSYRPRRDEQFF; v_gene: TRBV6-2/TRBV6-3; j_gene: TRBJ2-1; len: 14; d_gene: .; abundance: once
CDR3nt: TGCAGTGCTAATGGCCTCGGCGGGACGGCCAATGAGCAGTTCTTC; CDR3aa: CSANGLGGTANEQFF; v_gene: TRBV20-1; j_gene: TRBJ2-1; len: 15; d_gene: .; abundance: .
CDR3nt: TGTGCCAGTGCACAGGGGGAAGAGACCCAGTACTTC; CDR3aa: CASAQGEETQYF; v_gene: TRBV19; j_gene: TRBJ2-5; len: 12; d_gene: TRBD1; abundance: .
CDR3nt: TGTGCCAGCAGCCAAGGGCCCACTAGGGAGCAGTTCTTC; CDR3aa: CASSQGPTREQFF; v_gene: TRBV14; j_gene: TRBJ2-1; len: 13; d_gene: .; abundance: .
CDR3nt: TGTGCCAGCAGACAAAGCGGGGACAATGAGCAGTTCTTC; CDR3aa: CASRQSGDNEQFF; v_gene: TRBV28; j_gene: TRBJ2-1; len: 13; d_gene: TRBD2; abundance: .
CDR3nt: TGCGCCAGCAGCTTGGATAGCGGGAGCCGCTACGAGCAGTACTTC; CDR3aa: CASSLDSGSRYEQYF; v_gene: TRBV5-1; j_gene: TRBJ2-7; len: 15; d_gene: TRBD2; abundance: once
CDR3nt: TGCAGCGTTGAAGGCCGACAGGGCGGCGGGGAGCTGTTTTTT; CDR3aa: CSVEGRQGGGELFF; v_gene: TRBV29-1; j_gene: TRBJ2-2; len: 14; d_gene: TRBD1; abundance: .
CDR3nt: TGTGCCAGCAGCTTAAATGGGGGCGAAAAACTGTTTTTT; CDR3aa: CASSLNGGEKLFF; v_gene: TRBV7-3; j_gene: TRBJ1-4; len: 13; d_gene: .; abundance: once
CDR3nt: TGTGCCAGCAGTTTATTCCGGGGGAGAAGAGGCACAGATACGCAGTATTTT; CDR3aa: CASSLFRGRRGTDTQYF; v_gene: TRBV28; j_gene: TRBJ2-3; len: 17; d_gene: .; abundance: once
CDR3nt: TGTGCCAGCAGTCAACTGGACAGGGAATACGAGCAGTACTTC; CDR3aa: CASSQLDREYEQYF; v_gene: TRBV27; j_gene: TRBJ2-7; len: 14; d_gene: TRBD1; abundance: .
CDR3nt: TGTGCCAGCGCGGGGGGGTTGTGGGAGACCCAGTACTTC; CDR3aa: CASAGGLWETQYF; v_gene: TRBV27; j_gene: TRBJ2-5; len: 13; d_gene: TRBD2; abundance: once
CDR3nt: TGCGCCAGCAGCTTCCAGGCAACTAATGAAAAACTGTTTTTT; CDR3aa: CASSFQATNEKLFF; v_gene: TRBV5-1; j_gene: TRBJ1-4; len: 14; d_gene: .; abundance: .
CDR3nt: TGTGCCAGCAGGCCTCTAGCGGGAGGACAAGAGACCCAGTACTTC; CDR3aa: CASRPLAGGQETQYF; v_gene: TRBV12-3/TRBV12-4; j_gene: TRBJ2-5; len: 15; d_gene: TRBD2; abundance: .
CDR3nt: TGTGCCAGCAGCCCGGGACAGGGAGTATATGGCTACACCTTC; CDR3aa: CASSPGQGVYGYTF; v_gene: TRBV3-1; j_gene: TRBJ1-2; len: 14; d_gene: TRBD1; abundance: .
CDR3nt: TGTGCCAGCAGTTTATTCCGGACGTACAATGAGCAGTTCTTC; CDR3aa: CASSLFRTYNEQFF; v_gene: TRBV28; j_gene: TRBJ2-1; len: 14; d_gene: .; abundance: .
CDR3nt: TGTGCCACCAGTGACCGTACAGGGGGCTACGAGCAGTACTTC; CDR3aa: CATSDRTGGYEQYF; v_gene: TRBV24-1; j_gene: TRBJ2-7; len: 14; d_gene: TRBD1; abundance: .
CDR3nt: TGCAGCGTCGCCTCAGGGCTTAGGGAGCAGTTCTTC; CDR3aa: CSVASGLREQFF; v_gene: TRBV29-1; j_gene: TRBJ2-1; len: 12; d_gene: .; abundance: once
CDR3nt: TGCAGTGCTGGCGGGAGGGCCGACGAGCAGTACTTC; CDR3aa: CSAGGRADEQYF; v_gene: TRBV20-1; j_gene: TRBJ2-7; len: 12; d_gene: TRBD2; abundance: .
CDR3nt: TGTGCCAGCAGCCAAGTGGCAGGGGCCAAAAACATTCAGTACTTC; CDR3aa: CASSQVAGAKNIQYF; v_gene: TRBV14; j_gene: TRBJ2-4; len: 15; d_gene: .; abundance: .
CDR3nt: TGCAGTGCCAAAACGGGATTTAAGGGGTACAATGAGCAGTTCTTC; CDR3aa: CSAKTGFKGYNEQFF; v_gene: TRBV20-1; j_gene: TRBJ2-1; len: 15; d_gene: .; abundance: .
CDR3nt: TGCGCCAGTCGGAAGGAGGGGTACGAGCAGTACTTC; CDR3aa: CASRKEGYEQYF; v_gene: TRBV5-1; j_gene: TRBJ2-7; len: 12; d_gene: .; abundance: .
CDR3nt: TGTGCCAGCTCACCACCGGGGTACGAGCAGTACTTC; CDR3aa: CASSPPGYEQYF; v_gene: TRBV28; j_gene: TRBJ2-7; len: 12; d_gene: .; abundance: .
CDR3nt: TGTGCCTGGAGTGTAGGGCTAGCGGGGCTCTACGAGCAGTACTTC; CDR3aa: CAWSVGLAGLYEQYF; v_gene: TRBV30; j_gene: TRBJ2-7; len: 15; d_gene: TRBD2; abundance: .
CDR3nt: TGCAGCGTTGAGGGGACTAGCGGGAGTAACGACGAGCAGTACTTC; CDR3aa: CSVEGTSGSNDEQYF; v_gene: TRBV29-1; j_gene: TRBJ2-7; len: 15; d_gene: TRBD2; abundance: .
CDR3nt: TGTGCCAGCAGTTTGTGGCAGGGCGGGGAGCTGTTTTTT; CDR3aa: CASSLWQGGELFF; v_gene: TRBV28; j_gene: TRBJ2-2; len: 13; d_gene: .; abundance: .